This TCR beta chain derives from a study of blood T cell repertoires in COVID-19. Study at large: Some COVID-19 samples were acute and others convalescent; all came from the United States, Italy and Spain. In each case, the material was cDNA or gDNA derived from T cells, B-cell-depleted T cells, or PBMCs.

In the study's own analysis: Amplified reference gene primers provided the basis for estimating nucleated cell counts. Some clones are missing from TCRdb's copy, which holds only in-frame ones; the method was immunoSEQ multiplex PCR. Clone size and the V and J calls come from that table; the DNA yielded D and trimming. The table records about 210,000 clones, roughly 90% of them present only once. This CDR3 contains 14 residues. CDR1 and CDR2 from the germline V gene are SGHTA and FQGNSA. Trimming left V 8 bases short and J 3 bases short, with 17 bases between. The sequence was obtained from a woman aged 35 to 49 with acute or convalescent COVID-19. The chain links TRBV7-2 to TRBJ2-7; a possible D gene is TRBD1 (5 bases). Sequenced: peripheral blood. For the CDR3, the DNA is TGTGCCAGCTCGGTCGGGCAGGGTGGCTACGAGCAGTACGTC. It specifies CASSVGQGGYEQYV.